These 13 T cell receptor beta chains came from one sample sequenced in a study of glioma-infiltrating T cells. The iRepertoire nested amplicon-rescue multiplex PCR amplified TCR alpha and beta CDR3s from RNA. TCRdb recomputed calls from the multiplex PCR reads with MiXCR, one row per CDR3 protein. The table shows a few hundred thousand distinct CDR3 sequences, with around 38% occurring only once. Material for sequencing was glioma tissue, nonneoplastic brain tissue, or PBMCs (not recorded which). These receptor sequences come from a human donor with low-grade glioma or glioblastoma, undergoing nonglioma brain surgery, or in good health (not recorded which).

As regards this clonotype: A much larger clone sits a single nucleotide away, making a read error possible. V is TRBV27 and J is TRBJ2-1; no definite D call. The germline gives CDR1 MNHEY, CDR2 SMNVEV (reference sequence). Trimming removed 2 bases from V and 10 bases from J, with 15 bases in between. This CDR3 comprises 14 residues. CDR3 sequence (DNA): TGTGCCAGCAGTTTACAGGCCGGGTGGCACGAGCAGTTCTTC. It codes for CASSLQAGWHEQFF.

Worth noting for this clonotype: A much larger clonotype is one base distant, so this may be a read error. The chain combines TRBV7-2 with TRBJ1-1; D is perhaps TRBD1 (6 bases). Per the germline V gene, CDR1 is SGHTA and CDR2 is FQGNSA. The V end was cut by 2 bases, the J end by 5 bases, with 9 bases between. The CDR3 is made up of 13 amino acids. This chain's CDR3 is CASSLLGATEAFF. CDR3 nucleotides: TGTGCCAGCAGCTTACTGGGGGCGACTGAAGCTTTCTTT.

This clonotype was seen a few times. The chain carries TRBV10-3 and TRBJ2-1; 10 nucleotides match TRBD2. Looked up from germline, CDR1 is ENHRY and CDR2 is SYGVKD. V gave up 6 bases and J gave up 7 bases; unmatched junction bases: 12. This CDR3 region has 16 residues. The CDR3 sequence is CAIRPLTSGLKNEQFF. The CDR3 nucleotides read TGTGCCATCAGGCCACTGACTAGCGGGCTTAAAAATGAGCAGTTCTTC.

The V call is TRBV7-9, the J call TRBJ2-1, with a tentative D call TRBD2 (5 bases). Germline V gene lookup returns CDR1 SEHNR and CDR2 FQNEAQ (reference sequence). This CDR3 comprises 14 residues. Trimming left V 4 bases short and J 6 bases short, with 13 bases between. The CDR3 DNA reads TGTGCCAGCAGCTCCCGGGATCTCTTCAATGAGCAGTTCTTC. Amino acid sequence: CASSSRDLFNEQFF.

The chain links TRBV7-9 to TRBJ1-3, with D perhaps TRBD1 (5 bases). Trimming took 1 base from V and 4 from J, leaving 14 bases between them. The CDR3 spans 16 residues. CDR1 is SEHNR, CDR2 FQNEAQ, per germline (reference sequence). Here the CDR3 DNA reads TGTGCCAGCAGCTTAGTACTCGGGGGATCAGGAAACACCATATATTTT. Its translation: CASSLVLGGSGNTIYF.

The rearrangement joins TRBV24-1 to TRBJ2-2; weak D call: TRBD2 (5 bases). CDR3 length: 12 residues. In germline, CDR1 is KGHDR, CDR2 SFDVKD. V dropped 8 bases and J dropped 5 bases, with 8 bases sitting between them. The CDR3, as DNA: TGTGCCACCATCGGGGATACCGGGGAGCTGTTTTTT. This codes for CATIGDTGELFF.

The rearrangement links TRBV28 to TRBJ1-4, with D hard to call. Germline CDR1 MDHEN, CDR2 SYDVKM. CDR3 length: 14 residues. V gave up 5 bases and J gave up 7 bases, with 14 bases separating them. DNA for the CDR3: TGTGCCAGCAGTCCTGGACGGCTTGGTGAAAAACTGTTTTTT. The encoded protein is CASSPGRLGEKLFF. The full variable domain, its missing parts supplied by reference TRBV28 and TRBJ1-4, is DVKVTQSSRYLVKRTGEKVFLECVQDMDHENMFWYRQDPGLGLRLIYFSYDVKMKEKGDIPEGYSVSREKKERFSLILESASTNQTSMYLCASSPGRLGEKLFFGSGTQLSVL.

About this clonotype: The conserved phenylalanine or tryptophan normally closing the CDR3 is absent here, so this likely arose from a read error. The CDR3 protein is CSASLTSGQETQYL. CDR3 DNA sequence: TGCAGTGCTAGTCTAACCAGCGGACAAGAGACCCAGTACTTA. The rearrangement joins TRBV20-1 to TRBJ2-5; D perhaps matches TRBD2 (5 bases). Trimming removed 3 bases from V and 2 bases from J, with 13 bases in between. Per germline, CDR1 DFQATT and CDR2 SNEGSKA (reference sequence). This CDR3 spans 14 amino acids.

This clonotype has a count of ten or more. The CDR3 coding sequence is TGCAGTGCTACGGTTCCAGGGAGCACAGATACGCAGTATTTT. It translates to CSATVPGSTDTQYF. J is TRBJ2-3 and V is TRBV20-1; a weak D match, TRBD1 (5 bases). Trimming pared 4 bases from V and 0 bases from J, leaving 11 bases between. The germline CDR1 and CDR2 sequences are DFQATT and SNEGSKA (reference sequence). CDR3 length equals 14 residues.

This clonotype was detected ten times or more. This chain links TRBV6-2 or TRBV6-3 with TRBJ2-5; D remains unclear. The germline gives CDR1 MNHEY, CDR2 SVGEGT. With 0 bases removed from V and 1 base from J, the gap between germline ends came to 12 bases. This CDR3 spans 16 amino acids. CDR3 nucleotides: TGTGCCAGCAGTTACTCGATGCAGGAGCCCCAAGAGACCCAGTACTTC. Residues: CASSYSMQEPQETQYF.

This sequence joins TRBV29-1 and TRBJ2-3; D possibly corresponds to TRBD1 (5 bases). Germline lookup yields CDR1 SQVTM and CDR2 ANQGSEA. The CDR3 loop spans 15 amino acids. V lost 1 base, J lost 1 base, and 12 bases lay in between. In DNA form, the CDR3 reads TGCAGCGTTGAAGGTGGGGCGAGTGGCACAGATACGCAGTATTTT. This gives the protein CSVEGGASGTDTQYF.

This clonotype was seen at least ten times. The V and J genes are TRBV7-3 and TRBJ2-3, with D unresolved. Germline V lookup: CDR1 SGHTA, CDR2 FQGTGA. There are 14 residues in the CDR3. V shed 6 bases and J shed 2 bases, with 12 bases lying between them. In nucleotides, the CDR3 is TGTGCCAGCAGGGTCGACCAGAACACAGATACGCAGTATTTT. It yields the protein CASRVDQNTDTQYF.

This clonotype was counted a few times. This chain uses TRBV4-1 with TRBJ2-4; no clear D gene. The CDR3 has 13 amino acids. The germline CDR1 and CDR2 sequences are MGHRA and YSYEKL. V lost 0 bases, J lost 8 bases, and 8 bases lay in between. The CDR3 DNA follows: TGCGCCAGCAGCCAAGATCCTGGGCACATTCAGTACTTC. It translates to CASSQDPGHIQYF.